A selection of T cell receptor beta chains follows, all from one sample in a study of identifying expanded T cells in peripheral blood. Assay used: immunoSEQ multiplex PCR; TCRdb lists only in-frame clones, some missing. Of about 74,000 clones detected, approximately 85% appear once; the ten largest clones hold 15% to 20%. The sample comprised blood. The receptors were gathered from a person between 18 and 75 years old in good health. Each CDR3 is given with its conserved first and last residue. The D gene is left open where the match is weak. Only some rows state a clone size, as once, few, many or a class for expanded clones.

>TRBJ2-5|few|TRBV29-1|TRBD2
CTGGGLETQYF
TGCACCGGGGGGGGGCTGGAGACCCAGTACTTC
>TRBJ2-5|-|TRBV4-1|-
CASSRTLGRPRETQYF
TGCGCCAGCAGCCGGACGCTAGGCCGTCCACGGGAGACCCAGTACTTC
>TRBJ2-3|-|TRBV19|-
CASSMAAGPTDTQYF
TGTGCCAGTAGTATGGCAGCGGGCCCGACAGATACGCAGTATTTT
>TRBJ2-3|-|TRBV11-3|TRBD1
CASSLSGQGIDTQYF
TGTGCCAGCAGCTTATCGGGACAGGGGATCGATACGCAGTATTTT
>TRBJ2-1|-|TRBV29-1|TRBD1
CSENRDRVLAVLSYNEQFF
TGCAGCGAAAACCGGGACAGGGTTCTAGCGGTACTATCCTACAATGAGCAGTTCTTC
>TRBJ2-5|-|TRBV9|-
CASSVGSNGETQYF
TGTGCCAGCAGCGTAGGAAGCAACGGGGAGACCCAGTACTTC
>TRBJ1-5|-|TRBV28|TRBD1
CASSPQQGSQPQHF
TGTGCCAGCAGTCCGCAACAGGGGAGCCAGCCCCAGCATTTT
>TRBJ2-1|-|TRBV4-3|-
CASSPHLTGEQFF
TGCGCCAGCAGCCCCCACTTAACGGGTGAGCAGTTCTTC
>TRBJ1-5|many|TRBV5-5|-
CASSLEDGGGQPQHF
TGTGCCAGCAGCTTGGAAGATGGGGGCGGTCAGCCCCAGCATTTT
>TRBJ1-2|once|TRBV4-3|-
CASSQELQGYGYTF
TGCGCCAGCAGCCAAGAGCTACAGGGTTATGGCTACACCTTC
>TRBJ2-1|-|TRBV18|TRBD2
CASSPGLAGAGNEQFF
TGTGCCAGCTCACCGGGACTAGCGGGAGCAGGCAATGAGCAGTTCTTC
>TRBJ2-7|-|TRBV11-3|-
CASSLDRTSYEQYF
TGTGCCAGCAGCTTAGATCGTACGTCCTACGAGCAGTACTTC
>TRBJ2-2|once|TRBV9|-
CASSVGFTGELFF
TGTGCCAGCAGCGTAGGATTCACCGGGGAGCTGTTTTTT
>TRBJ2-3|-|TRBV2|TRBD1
CASSSDRSTDTQYF
TGTGCCAGCAGTTCGGACAGGAGCACAGATACGCAGTATTTT
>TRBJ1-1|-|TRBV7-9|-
CATKGRRRLNTEAFF
TGTGCCACCAAAGGGAGGAGACGTTTGAACACTGAAGCTTTCTTT
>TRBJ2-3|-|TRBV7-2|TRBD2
CASSLDSTSGSPDTQYF
TGTGCCAGCAGCTTAGATTCGACTAGCGGGAGTCCAGATACGCAGTATTTT
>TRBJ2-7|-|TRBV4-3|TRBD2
CASSSQIAGETYEQYF
TGCGCCAGCAGCTCCCAGATAGCGGGAGAAACCTACGAGCAGTACTTC
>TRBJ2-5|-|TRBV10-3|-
CAISESRGPGRETQYF
TGTGCCATCAGTGAGTCCCGGGGCCCCGGTCGGGAGACCCAGTACTTC
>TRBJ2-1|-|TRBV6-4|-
CASSDSSPPNEQFF
TGTGCCAGCAGTGACAGTTCACCCCCCAATGAGCAGTTCTTC
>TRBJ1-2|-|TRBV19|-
CASSVQGIPYGYTF
TGTGCCAGTAGTGTTCAGGGGATCCCCTATGGCTACACCTTC
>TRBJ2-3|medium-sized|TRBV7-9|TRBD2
CASSLDRAGGRDF
TGTGCCAGCAGCTTAGACCGCGCGGGAGGGAGGGATTTT
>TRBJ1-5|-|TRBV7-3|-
CASSYPVSGAPQPQHF
TGTGCCAGCAGCTACCCGGTTTCCGGGGCCCCTCAGCCCCAGCATTTT
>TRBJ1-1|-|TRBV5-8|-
CASSPGGGRTEMNTEAFF
TGTGCCAGCAGCCCGGGCGGGGGGAGAACCGAGATGAACACTGAAGCTTTCTTT